This TCR beta chain stems from a study of blood T cell repertoires in COVID-19. Study at large: Whether acute or convalescent, the COVID-19 samples came from the United States, Italy and Spain.

Under the authors' procedure: Quantification of nucleated cells was approximated via reference gene primer amplification. Libraries were prepared by immunoSEQ multiplex PCR; TCRdb keeps only in-frame clonotypes and omits some of them. V and J calls and clone size are as listed in that table; D and trimming were resolved from the DNA. The data contain 150,000 or so clones, roughly 85% of them singletons. Trimming took 3 bases from V and 8 from J; bases not matched to a gene: 4. The CDR3 has 14 amino acids. Germline CDR1 is ENHRY and CDR2 is SYGVKD. V is TRBV10-3 and J is TRBJ1-4, with 9 bases lining up with TRBD1. The source is a woman aged 55-69 years with COVID-19, enrolled during active disease. The sample consisted of peripheral blood. The CDR3 reads CAISDPDRGEKLFF. CDR3 DNA sequence: TGTGCCATCAGTGACCCCGACAGGGGGGAAAAACTGTTTTTT.